These 27 T cell receptor beta chains came from one sample sequenced in a study of CD8 T cells in Susac syndrome. Reverse transcription used about 0.45 to 1 ug RNA and random hexamers. TCRdb re-derived calls from the immunoSEQ multiplex PCR reads in MiXCR, one entry per CDR3 protein. The data show around 150,000 distinct CDR3 sequences, 95% seen once. Input material: CD4+ T cells from PBMCs. Every receptor here comes from a human donor with Susac syndrome.

Concerning this clonotype itself: One junction end disagrees with the germline gene, perhaps due to a read error. The chain is built from TRBV12-3 or TRBV12-4 and TRBJ2-1, with TRBD2 matching 12 bases. The CDR3 length is 12 residues. Here the CDR3 reads CASSHTSGGSSF. The DNA of the CDR3 is TGTGCCAGCAGCCACACTAGCGGGGGGTCGAGTTTC.

This chain uses TRBV7-9 with TRBJ2-1; perhaps TRBD2 as D (6 bases). Trimming cost V 8 bases and J 7 bases, with 12 bases left between them. Germline V gene data show CDR1 as SEHNR and CDR2 as FQNEAQ (reference sequence). The CDR3 runs 12 residues. CDR3 region: CASHGSGNEQFF. Written as DNA, the CDR3 is TGTGCCAGCCACGGGAGTGGAAATGAGCAGTTCTTC.

The chain employs TRBV23-1 and TRBJ1-4; D is ambiguous. TRBV23-1 is an ORF, with its function uncertain. Deletions cut 6 bases from V and 3 bases from J, with 11 bases between. The length of the CDR3 is 14 residues. CDR3 DNA sequence: TGCGCCAGCAGGCGATACGGAGCTAATGAAAAACTGTTTTTT. The encoded protein is CASRRYGANEKLFF.

This chain links TRBV6-2 or TRBV6-3 with TRBJ2-2; 7 bases line up with TRBD2. Germline V gene data show CDR1 as MNHEY and CDR2 as SVGEGT. The CDR3 has 15 residues. V shed 7 bases, J shed 9 bases, and the junction held 14 bases outside the gene matches. The CDR3 nucleotides are TGTGCCAGCATCCCTGGTGGGGGGGTCGGCCGGGAGCTGTTTTTT. Translation: CASIPGGGVGRELFF.

This sequence joins TRBV3-1 and TRBJ2-3; a weak D match, TRBD2 (6 bases). The germline V gene has CDR1 LGHDT and CDR2 YNNKEL (reference sequence). Trimming removed 0 bases at V and 5 bases at J, with 9 bases between. CDR3 length: 14 amino acids. CDR3 protein: CASSQDRGVDTQYF. CDR3 coding DNA: TGTGCCAGCAGCCAAGATCGCGGGGTAGATACGCAGTATTTT.

J is TRBJ2-1 and V is TRBV28, with 9 positions matching TRBD2. V shed 8 bases and J 5 bases; nucleotides not matched to a gene: 4. Germline V gene lookup returns CDR1 MDHEN and CDR2 SYDVKM. This CDR3 contains 13 residues. The CDR3 loop reads CASARGGNNEQFF. CDR3 nucleotides: TGTGCCAGCGCGCGGGGGGGAAACAATGAGCAGTTCTTC.

The chain uses TRBV20-1 and TRBJ1-1, with TRBD1 as a possible D gene (5 bases). With 5 bases removed from V and 9 bases from J, the gap between germline ends came to 13 bases. The CDR3 covers 11 residues. Germline V lookup: CDR1 DFQATT, CDR2 SNEGSKA (reference sequence). In nucleotides, the CDR3 is TGCAGTGCTCGGACGGAGGGGAAAGCTTTCTTT. Translating gives CSARTEGKAFF.

This clonotype appeared once. The chain recombines TRBV28 with TRBJ1-2, with unresolved D. The germline gives CDR1 MDHEN, CDR2 SYDVKM. This CDR3 region has 11 residues. With 5 bases removed from V and 4 bases from J, the gap between germline ends came to 5 bases. CDR3 in amino acids: CASSTGYGYTF. CDR3 DNA: TGTGCCAGCAGTACGGGCTATGGCTACACCTTC.

The V and J genes are TRBV4-2 and TRBJ2-2; possibly TRBD1 for D (6 bases). There are 13 residues in the CDR3. Germline CDR1 is LGHNA and CDR2 is YNFKEQ. With 5 bases removed from V and 6 bases from J, the gap between germline ends came to 10 bases. CDR3 DNA: TGTGCCAGCAGCACCTACAGGGCCGGGGAGCTGTTTTTT. Translation: CASSTYRAGELFF.

This chain links TRBV12-3 or TRBV12-4 with TRBJ2-1; D gene uncertain. The V gene lost 7 bases and the J gene lost 9 bases, with 16 bases spanning the gap. The CDR3 extends over 13 amino acids. The CDR3 coding sequence is TGTGCCAGCATCACAACAATCGGTGGTGAGCAGTTCTTC. Amino acid sequence: CASITTIGGEQFF.

The gene calls are TRBV29-1 and TRBJ1-3; 7 bases are a match to TRBD1. The CDR3 has 14 amino acids. Germline CDR1 reads SQVTM; CDR2 reads ANQGSEA. J gave up 0 bases and V 6 bases, and 5 bases lay outside the gene matches. The CDR3 sequence is CSVAGTDSGNTIYF. The CDR3 nucleotides are TGCAGCGTAGCCGGGACAGACTCTGGAAACACCATATATTTT.

The gene calls are TRBV2 and TRBJ2-5; TRBD1 aligns across 9 bases. Germline lookup yields CDR1 SNHLY and CDR2 FYNNEI. With 6 bases clipped from V and 5 bases from J, the junction kept 4 bases outside the gene matches. The CDR3 spans 13 residues. CDR3 DNA sequence: TGTGCCAGCAGGGGACAGGGCTGGGAGACCCAGTACTTC. This translates into CASRGQGWETQYF.

Only one count was recorded for this clonotype. J is TRBJ1-1 and V is TRBV25-1, with a weak D call TRBD1 (5 bases). The V gene lost 4 bases and the J gene lost 4 bases, with 10 bases spanning the gap. This CDR3 has 13 residues. From germline, CDR1 is MGHDK and CDR2 SYGVNS. CDR3 loop: CASSAGQGTEAFF. The CDR3, as DNA: TGTGCCAGCAGTGCAGGGCAGGGCACTGAAGCTTTCTTT.

DNA for the CDR3: TGTGCCAGCAGCATACGGGACAGGCAAGGGGGCTACACCTTC. Its protein is CASSIRDRQGGYTF. This chain uses TRBV9 with TRBJ1-2; 8 nucleotides agree with TRBD1. J lost 8 bases, V lost 4 bases, and 10 bases had no gene match. The CDR3 loop spans 14 amino acids. The germline CDR1 and CDR2 sequences are SGDLS and YYNGEE.

The genes are TRBV15 and TRBJ1-1; D is uncertain. V was pared by 0 bases and J by 1 base, with 9 bases between. Germline lookup yields CDR1 LNHNV and CDR2 YYDKDF (reference sequence). The CDR3 has 15 residues. The CDR3 region has the DNA TGTGCCACCAGCAGAGATATGGATGGGAACACTGAAGCTTTCTTT. Protein sequence: CATSRDMDGNTEAFF. Full variable domain (rest looked up from reference TRBV15 and TRBJ1-1): DAMVIQNPRYQVTQFGKPVTLSCSQTLNHNVMYWYQQKSSQAPKLLFHYYDKDFNNEADTPDNFQSRRPNTSFCFLDIRSPGLGDTAMYLCATSRDMDGNTEAFFGQGTRLTVV.

This sequence joins TRBV6-5 and TRBJ1-2; TRBD1 is a possible D gene (5 bases). Germline V gene sequence: CDR1 MNHEY, CDR2 SVGAGI. The CDR3 sequence is 14 residues long. V was cut by 5 bases and J by 9 bases, with 19 bases left in between. CDR3 region: CASSEGGGAGRYTF. The DNA for the CDR3 is TGTGCCAGCAGTGAAGGTGGGGGTGCGGGCCGCTACACCTTC.

This clonotype appeared a single time. This rearrangement joins TRBV20-1 to TRBJ2-2; 7 bases align to TRBD1. This CDR3 has 14 residues. Trimming removed 6 bases from V and 2 bases from J; junction bases left unmatched: 6. Germline lookup yields CDR1 DFQATT and CDR2 SNEGSKA (reference sequence). For the CDR3, the DNA is TGCAGTGCGTCGGACAGGACTAACACCGGGGAGCTGTTTTTT. This sequence encodes CSASDRTNTGELFF.

The V and J genes are TRBV7-2 and TRBJ2-1; a possible D gene is TRBD2 (6 bases). Germline loops: CDR1 SGHTA, CDR2 FQGNSA. The CDR3 is 16 amino acids. V lost 3 bases to trimming and J lost 0 bases, with 12 bases between them. The chain's CDR3 is CASSFGHGSSYNEQFF. CDR3 DNA sequence: TGTGCCAGCAGCTTTGGTCACGGGAGCTCCTACAATGAGCAGTTCTTC.

For the CDR3, the DNA is TGTGCCAGCAGGCTACAGACAGGAATGAGCACAGATACGCAGTATTTT. The encoded protein is CASRLQTGMSTDTQYF. The rearrangement links TRBV7-2 to TRBJ2-3, with D tentatively TRBD1 (6 bases). Trimming removed 6 bases at V and 0 bases at J, with 16 bases between. Germline V gives CDR1 SGHTA, CDR2 FQGNSA. This CDR3 comprises 16 residues.

The V gene is TRBV28, the J gene TRBJ2-7; D unclear. Germline V gene lookup returns CDR1 MDHEN and CDR2 SYDVKM. This CDR3 is built from 13 residues. Trimming took 9 bases from V and 2 from J, leaving 14 bases between them. CDR3 sequence (DNA): TGTGCCAGGACAAATCCGCCGCCCTACGAGCAGTACTTC. The encoded protein is CARTNPPPYEQYF.

This clonotype appeared once. The J gene is TRBJ2-1, the V gene TRBV30, with TRBD2 matching 11 bases. The J segment lost 3 bases and the V segment lost 1 base, leaving 2 bases of the junction unmatched. This CDR3 contains 15 residues. Germline-derived CDR1 and CDR2 are GTSNPN and SVGIG (reference sequence). The CDR3, as DNA: TGTGCCTGGAGTGGACTAGCGGGACTCTACAATGAGCAGTTCTTC. Its translation is CAWSGLAGLYNEQFF. The variable domain in full, with the rest retrieved from reference TRBV30 and TRBJ2-1, is SQTIHQWPATLVQPVGSPLSLECTVEGTSNPNLYWYRQAAGRGLQLLFYSVGIGQISSEVPQNLSASRPQDRQFILSSKKLLLSDSGFYLCAWSGLAGLYNEQFFGPGTRLTVL.

The V and J genes are TRBV20-1 and TRBJ1-2; unclear D gene. This CDR3 region has 12 residues. In germline, CDR1 is DFQATT, CDR2 SNEGSKA (reference sequence). Deletions cut 7 bases from V and 5 bases from J, with 14 bases between. The CDR3 sequence is CSGYYTPYGYTF. CDR3 nucleotides: TGCAGTGGGTATTATACGCCTTATGGCTACACCTTC.

The gene calls are TRBV15 and TRBJ2-7; TRBD1 agrees at 7 bases. CDR3 length: 15 residues. J gave up 0 bases and V 1 base, and 3 bases lay outside the gene matches. Germline assignment: CDR1 LNHNV and CDR2 YYDKDF (reference sequence). Written as DNA, the CDR3 is TGTGCCACCAGCAGAGGTAGGGACAGCTCCTACGAGCAGTACTTC. It encodes CATSRGRDSSYEQYF.

The chain carries TRBV15 and TRBJ1-5; D gene uncertain. The CDR3 is 12 residues long. Germline loops: CDR1 LNHNV, CDR2 YYDKDF (reference sequence). V gave up 8 bases and J gave up 0 bases, with 5 bases separating them. Here the CDR3 reads CATADSNQPQHF. CDR3 in DNA: TGTGCCACCGCAGATAGCAATCAGCCCCAGCATTTT. Filled out from reference TRBV15 and TRBJ1-5, the complete variable domain reads DAMVIQNPRYQVTQFGKPVTLSCSQTLNHNVMYWYQQKSSQAPKLLFHYYDKDFNNEADTPDNFQSRRPNTSFCFLDIRSPGLGDTAMYLCATADSNQPQHFGDGTRLSIL.

The rearrangement links TRBV24-1 to TRBJ2-3; 7 bases align to TRBD1. Unmatched junction bases numbered 7, after V lost 7 bases and J lost 4 bases. Germline V CDR1 and CDR2: KGHDR, SFDVKD. This CDR3 comprises 14 residues. Written as DNA, the CDR3 is TGTGCCACCAGCGGGGACAGTCGATCAGATACGCAGTATTTT. Its translation is CATSGDSRSDTQYF.

This chain connects TRBV7-9 to TRBJ1-4; D not certain. Trimming took off 2 bases at V and 10 bases at J, with 8 bases between the two ends. From germline, CDR1 is SEHNR and CDR2 FQNEAQ (reference sequence). CDR3 length: 12 amino acids. Here the CDR3 reads CASSLHSGKLFF. CDR3 in DNA: TGTGCCAGCAGCTTACATAGCGGAAAACTGTTTTTT.

The chain couples TRBV4-2 to TRBJ2-6; D might be TRBD1 or TRBD2, each matching 6 bases. CDR3 size: 16 residues. Germline V gene sequence: CDR1 LGHNA, CDR2 YNFKEQ. Trimming stripped 0 bases from V and 1 base from J, with 7 bases between. CDR3: CASSQEGGSGANVLTF. CDR3 nucleotide sequence: TGTGCCAGCAGCCAAGAAGGGGGGTCTGGGGCCAACGTCCTGACTTTC.